Given below is one T cell receptor beta chain in context. The record originates from a study of blood T cell repertoires in COVID-19. Authors' analysis steps: Reference gene primer amplification in the assay estimated nucleated cell counts. Produced via immunoSEQ multiplex PCR; TCRdb's table is partial and in-frame only. V and J calls and clone size come straight from that table; D and trimming were deduced from the DNA. The table records 150,000 to 200,000 clones, about 87% of them present only once. The CDR3 has 14 amino acids. In germline, CDR1 is SGDLS, CDR2 YYNGEE. V lost 4 bases and J lost 3, with 11 bases in between.

This TCR derives from a man in his late teens or twenties with active or convalescent COVID-19. J is TRBJ2-1 and V is TRBV9; perhaps TRBD2 as D (5 bases). Sequencing was carried out using peripheral blood. CDR3 sequence: CASSPRTDYNEQFF. In DNA form, the CDR3 reads TGTGCCAGCAGCCCCCGGACTGACTACAATGAGCAGTTCTTC.